This TCR beta chain appears in the sequencing data of a study of T cells after posttransplantation cyclophosphamide. The study, taken as a whole, reports: After PTCy, TRB diversity resembled that of CNI/methotrexate controls. Later blood repertoires were often dominated by clones from the donor CD8+ memory compartment. TRB overlap between skin or GI tissue T cells and blood was limited.

This clone was counted ten times or more. Its antigen is not identified. This CDR3 spans 13 amino acids. V was trimmed by 4 bases and J by 2 bases, leaving 8 bases between them. CDR1 SGHTA and CDR2 FQGNSA come from the germline V gene. Libraries were prepared by immunoSEQ multiplex PCR; TCRdb keeps only in-frame clonotypes and omits some of them. The sample shows some 10,000 clones, none of them appearing just once. Cyclophosphamide on days +3 and +4 followed busulfan-fludarabine conditioning and a marrow graft. The chain has TRBV7-2 and TRBJ1-1; unclear D gene. The TCR comes from a female patient between 40 and 55 years old who received an allogeneic stem cell transplant from a related donor, was CMV-positive, and had no GVHD. Some T cells may be graft donor cells. Sequencing used PBMCs, obtained after allogeneic stem cell transplant with posttransplant cyclophosphamide. The CDR3 nucleotides read TGTGCCAGCAGCTCCGACTCAAACACTGAAGCTTTCTTT. This encodes CASSSDSNTEAFF.